This T cell receptor (beta chain) originates from a study of blood T cells in healthy people across ages. Alongside a J-beta primer mix, a sample-barcoded 5' primer served in a second PCR lasting about 7 to 11 cycles. Tags on each cDNA molecule came from a template-switch adaptor with 12 random nucleotides. MiXCR was run by TCRdb on the 5' RACE reads, yielding one entry per CDR3 protein. Among 1.5 million to 1.8 million distinct CDR3 sequences listed, 35% to 45% were seen once. Donors were healthy Caucasian individuals from Russia aged roughly 6 to 95. A remark on this clonotype: Its antigen is not identified.

General study findings and limits: PBMCs left unsorted prevented a conclusive naive versus antigen-experienced comparison. TCR beta diversity, measured per million T cells, fell in a roughly linear way with age.

The germline V gene encodes CDR1 LGHNA and CDR2 YSLEER. Losses at the gene ends were 4 bases for V and 10 bases for J; bases not matched to a gene: 14. The CDR3 length is 15 residues. V and J are TRBV4-3 and TRBJ2-7; 9 bases align to TRBD2. The receptor was derived from a woman under 30 in good health. Sequenced: blood. For the CDR3, the DNA is TGCGCCAGCAGCCCCAACTTAGCGGGGGAGACGGATCAGTACTTC. Translating it yields CASSPNLAGETDQYF.